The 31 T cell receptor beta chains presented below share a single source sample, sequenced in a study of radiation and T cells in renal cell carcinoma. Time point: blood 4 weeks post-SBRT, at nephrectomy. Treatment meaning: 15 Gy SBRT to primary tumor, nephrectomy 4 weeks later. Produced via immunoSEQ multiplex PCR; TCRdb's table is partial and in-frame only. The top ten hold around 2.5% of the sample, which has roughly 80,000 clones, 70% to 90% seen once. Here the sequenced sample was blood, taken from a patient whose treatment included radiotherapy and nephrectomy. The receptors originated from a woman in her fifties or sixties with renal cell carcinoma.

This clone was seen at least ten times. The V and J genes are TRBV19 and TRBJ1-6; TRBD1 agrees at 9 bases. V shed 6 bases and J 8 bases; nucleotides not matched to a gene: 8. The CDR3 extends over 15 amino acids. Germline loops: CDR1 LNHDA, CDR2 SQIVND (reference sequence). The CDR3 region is CASSRTGAGDSPLHF. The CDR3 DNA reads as TGTGCCAGTAGCCGGACAGGGGCGGGTGATTCACCCCTCCACTTT.

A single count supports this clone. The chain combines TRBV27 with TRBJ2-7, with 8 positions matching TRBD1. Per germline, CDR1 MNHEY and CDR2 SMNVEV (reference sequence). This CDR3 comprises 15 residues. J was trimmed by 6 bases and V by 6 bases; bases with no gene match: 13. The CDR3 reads CASRQGARFWGEQYF. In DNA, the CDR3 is TGTGCCAGCAGGCAGGGGGCTAGGTTTTGGGGCGAGCAGTACTTC.

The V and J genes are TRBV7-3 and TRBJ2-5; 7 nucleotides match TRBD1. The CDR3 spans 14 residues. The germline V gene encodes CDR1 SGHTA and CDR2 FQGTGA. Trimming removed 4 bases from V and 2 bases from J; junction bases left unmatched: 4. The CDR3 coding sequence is TGTGCCAGCAGCTCGAACAGGGGACAAGAGACCCAGTACTTC. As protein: CASSSNRGQETQYF.

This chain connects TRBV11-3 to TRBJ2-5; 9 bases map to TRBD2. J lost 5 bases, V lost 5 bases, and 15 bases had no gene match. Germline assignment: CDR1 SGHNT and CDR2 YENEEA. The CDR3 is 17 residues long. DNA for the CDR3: TGTGCCAGCAGCCCCGGGACTAGCCCCCAAACAGGGGAGACCCAGTACTTC. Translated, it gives CASSPGTSPQTGETQYF. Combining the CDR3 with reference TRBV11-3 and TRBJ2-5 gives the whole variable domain EAGVVQSPRYKIIEKKQPVAFWCNPISGHNTLYWYLQNLGQGPELLIRYENEEAVDDSQLPKDRFSAERLKGVDSTLKIQPAELGDSAVYLCASSPGTSPQTGETQYFGPGTRLLVL.

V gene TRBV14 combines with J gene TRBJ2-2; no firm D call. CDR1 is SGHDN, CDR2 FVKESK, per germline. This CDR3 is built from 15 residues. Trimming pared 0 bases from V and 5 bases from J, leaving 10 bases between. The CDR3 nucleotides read TGTGCCAGCAGCCAAGACCAGGTCCCTACCGGGGAGCTGTTTTTT. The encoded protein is CASSQDQVPTGELFF.

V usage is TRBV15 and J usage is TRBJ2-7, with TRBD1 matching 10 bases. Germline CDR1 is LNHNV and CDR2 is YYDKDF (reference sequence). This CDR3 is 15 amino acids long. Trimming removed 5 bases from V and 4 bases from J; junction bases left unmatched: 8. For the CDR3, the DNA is TGTGCCACCAGCCCACGACAGGGGGCGTCATACGAGCAGTACTTC. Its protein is CATSPRQGASYEQYF.

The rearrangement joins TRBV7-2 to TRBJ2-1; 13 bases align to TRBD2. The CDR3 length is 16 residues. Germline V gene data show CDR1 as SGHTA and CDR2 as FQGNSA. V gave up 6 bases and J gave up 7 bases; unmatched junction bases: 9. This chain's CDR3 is CASRLDPGLAGNEQFF. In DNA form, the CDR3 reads TGTGCCAGCAGGTTGGACCCGGGACTAGCGGGAAATGAGCAGTTCTTC.

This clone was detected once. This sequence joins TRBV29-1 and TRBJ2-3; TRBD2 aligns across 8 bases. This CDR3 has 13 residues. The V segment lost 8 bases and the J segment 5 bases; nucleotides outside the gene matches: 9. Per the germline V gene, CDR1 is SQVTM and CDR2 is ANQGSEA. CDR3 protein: CSFNGAGGDTQYF. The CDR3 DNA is TGCAGCTTTAATGGCGCGGGGGGAGATACGCAGTATTTT.

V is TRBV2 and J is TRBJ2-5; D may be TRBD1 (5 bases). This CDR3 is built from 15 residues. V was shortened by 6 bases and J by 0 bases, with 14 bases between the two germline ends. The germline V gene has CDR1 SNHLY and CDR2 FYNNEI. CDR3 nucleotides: TGTGCCAGCAGCCCCAGGGTAGACTACCAAGAGACCCAGTACTTC. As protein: CASSPRVDYQETQYF.

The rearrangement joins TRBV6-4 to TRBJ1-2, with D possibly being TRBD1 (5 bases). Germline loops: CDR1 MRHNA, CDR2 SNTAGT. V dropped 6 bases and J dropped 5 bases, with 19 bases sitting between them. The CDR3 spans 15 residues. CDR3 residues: CASSPDSGVVYGYTF. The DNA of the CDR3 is TGTGCCAGCAGCCCGGACTCGGGGGTCGTATATGGCTACACCTTC.

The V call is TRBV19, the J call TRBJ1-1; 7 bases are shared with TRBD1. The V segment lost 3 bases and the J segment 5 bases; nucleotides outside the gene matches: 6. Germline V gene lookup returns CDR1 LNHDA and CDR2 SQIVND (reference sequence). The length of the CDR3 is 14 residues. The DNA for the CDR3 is TGTGCCAGTAGTATTACAGGGGTGGATACTGAAGCTTTCTTT. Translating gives CASSITGVDTEAFF. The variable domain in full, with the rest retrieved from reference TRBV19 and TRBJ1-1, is DGGITQSPKYLFRKEGQNVTLSCEQNLNHDAMYWYRQDPGQGLRLIYYSQIVNDFQKGDIAEGYSVSREKKESFPLTVTSAQKNPTAFYLCASSITGVDTEAFFGQGTRLTVV.

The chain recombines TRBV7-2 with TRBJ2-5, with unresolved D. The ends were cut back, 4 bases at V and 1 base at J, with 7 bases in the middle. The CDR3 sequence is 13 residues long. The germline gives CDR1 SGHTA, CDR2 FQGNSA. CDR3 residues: CASSSRVQETQYF. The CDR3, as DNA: TGTGCCAGCAGCTCTCGAGTCCAAGAGACCCAGTACTTC.

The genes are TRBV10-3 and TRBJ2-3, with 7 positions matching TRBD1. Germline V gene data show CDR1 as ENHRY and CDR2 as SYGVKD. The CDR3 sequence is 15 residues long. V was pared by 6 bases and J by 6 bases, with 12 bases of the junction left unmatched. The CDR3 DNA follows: TGTGCCATCAGACTGACAGGGCAGGCCGGGGATACGCAGTATTTT. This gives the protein CAIRLTGQAGDTQYF.

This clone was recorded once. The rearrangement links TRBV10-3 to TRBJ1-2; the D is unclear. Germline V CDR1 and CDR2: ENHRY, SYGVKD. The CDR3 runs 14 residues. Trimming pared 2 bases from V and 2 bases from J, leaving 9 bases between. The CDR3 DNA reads TGTGCCATCAGTGAGCCGGGAGTAAACTATGGCTACACCTTC. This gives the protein CAISEPGVNYGYTF.

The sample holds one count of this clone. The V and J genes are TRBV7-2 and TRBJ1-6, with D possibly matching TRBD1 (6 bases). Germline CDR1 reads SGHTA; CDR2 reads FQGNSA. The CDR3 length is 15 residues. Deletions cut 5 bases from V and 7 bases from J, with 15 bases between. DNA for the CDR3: TGTGCCAGCAGCCCCGTGACAGGATCGAATTCACCCCTCCACTTT. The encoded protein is CASSPVTGSNSPLHF. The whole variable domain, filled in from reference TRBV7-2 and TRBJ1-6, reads GAGVSQSPSNKVTEKGKDVELRCDPISGHTALYWYRQSLGQGLEFLIYFQGNSAPDKSGLPSDRFSAERTGGSVSTLTIQRTQQEDSAVYLCASSPVTGSNSPLHFGNGTRLTVT.

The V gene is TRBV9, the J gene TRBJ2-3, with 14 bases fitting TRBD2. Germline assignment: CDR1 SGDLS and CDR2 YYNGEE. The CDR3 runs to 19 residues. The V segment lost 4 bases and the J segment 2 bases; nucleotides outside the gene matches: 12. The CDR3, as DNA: TGTGCCAGCAGCCGGGAAAGCGCGACTAGCGGGGGGGCCACAGATACGCAGTATTTT. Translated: CASSRESATSGGATDTQYF.

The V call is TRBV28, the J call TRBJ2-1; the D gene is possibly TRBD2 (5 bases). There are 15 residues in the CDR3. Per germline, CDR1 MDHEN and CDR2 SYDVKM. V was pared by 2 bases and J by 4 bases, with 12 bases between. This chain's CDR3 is CASSLERSGYNEQFF. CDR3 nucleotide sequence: TGTGCCAGCAGTTTAGAGCGTTCGGGGTACAATGAGCAGTTCTTC. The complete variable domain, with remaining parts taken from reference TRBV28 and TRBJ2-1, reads DVKVTQSSRYLVKRTGEKVFLECVQDMDHENMFWYRQDPGLGLRLIYFSYDVKMKEKGDIPEGYSVSREKKERFSLILESASTNQTSMYLCASSLERSGYNEQFFGPGTRLTVL.

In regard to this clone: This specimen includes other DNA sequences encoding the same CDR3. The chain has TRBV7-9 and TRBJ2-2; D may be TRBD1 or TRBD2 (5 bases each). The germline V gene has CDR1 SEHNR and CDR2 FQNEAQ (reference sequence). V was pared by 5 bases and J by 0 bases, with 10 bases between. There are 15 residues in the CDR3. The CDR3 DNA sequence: TGTGCCAGCAGCAGGGACGGATCGAACACCGGGGAGCTGTTTTTT. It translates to CASSRDGSNTGELFF.

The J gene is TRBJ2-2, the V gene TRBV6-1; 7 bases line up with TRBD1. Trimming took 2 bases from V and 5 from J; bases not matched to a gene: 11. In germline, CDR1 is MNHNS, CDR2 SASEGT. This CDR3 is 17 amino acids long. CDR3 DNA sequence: TGTGCCAGCAGTGAACCAAGCCGACAGGGTGGAACCGGGGAGCTGTTTTTT. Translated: CASSEPSRQGGTGELFF.

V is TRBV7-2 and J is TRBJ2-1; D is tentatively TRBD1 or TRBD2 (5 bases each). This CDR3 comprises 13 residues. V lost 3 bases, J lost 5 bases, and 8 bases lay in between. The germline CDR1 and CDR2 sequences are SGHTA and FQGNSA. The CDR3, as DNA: TGTGCCAGCAGCTTGTGGGGGAACAATGAGCAGTTCTTC. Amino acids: CASSLWGNNEQFF.

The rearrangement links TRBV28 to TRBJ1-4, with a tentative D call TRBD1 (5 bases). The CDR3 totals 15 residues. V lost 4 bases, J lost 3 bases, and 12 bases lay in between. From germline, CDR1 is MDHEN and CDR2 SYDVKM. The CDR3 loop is CASSSSGGANEKLFF. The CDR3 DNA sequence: TGTGCCAGCAGTTCCTCGGGGGGAGCTAATGAAAAACTGTTTTTT.

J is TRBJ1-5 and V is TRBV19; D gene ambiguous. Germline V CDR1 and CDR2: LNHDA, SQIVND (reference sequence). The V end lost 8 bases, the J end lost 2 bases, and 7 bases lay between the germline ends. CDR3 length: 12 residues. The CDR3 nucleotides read TGTGCCAGTCACCAGGGCAATCAGCCCCAGCATTTT. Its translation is CASHQGNQPQHF.

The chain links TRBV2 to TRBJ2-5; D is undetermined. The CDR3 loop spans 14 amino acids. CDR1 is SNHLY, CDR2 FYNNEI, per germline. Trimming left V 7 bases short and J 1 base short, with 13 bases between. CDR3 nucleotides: TGTGCCAGCAACACCAGGTTGCCCCAAGAGACCCAGTACTTC. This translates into CASNTRLPQETQYF.

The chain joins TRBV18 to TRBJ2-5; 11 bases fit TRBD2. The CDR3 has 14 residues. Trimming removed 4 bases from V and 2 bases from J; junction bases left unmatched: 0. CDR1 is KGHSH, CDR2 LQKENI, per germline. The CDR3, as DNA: TGTGCCAGCTCACGACTAGCGGGACAAGAGACCCAGTACTTC. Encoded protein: CASSRLAGQETQYF.

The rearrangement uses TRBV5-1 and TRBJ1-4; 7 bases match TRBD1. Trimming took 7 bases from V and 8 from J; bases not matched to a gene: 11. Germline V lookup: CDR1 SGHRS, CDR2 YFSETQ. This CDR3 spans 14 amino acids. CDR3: CASRAPGGEEKLFF. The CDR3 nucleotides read TGCGCCAGCCGGGCGCCAGGGGGAGAGGAAAAACTGTTTTTT. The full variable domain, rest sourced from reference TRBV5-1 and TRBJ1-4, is KAGVTQTPRYLIKTRGQQVTLSCSPISGHRSVSWYQQTPGQGLQFLFEYFSETQRNKGNFPGRFSGRQFSNSRSEMNVSTLELGDSALYLCASRAPGGEEKLFFGSGTQLSVL.

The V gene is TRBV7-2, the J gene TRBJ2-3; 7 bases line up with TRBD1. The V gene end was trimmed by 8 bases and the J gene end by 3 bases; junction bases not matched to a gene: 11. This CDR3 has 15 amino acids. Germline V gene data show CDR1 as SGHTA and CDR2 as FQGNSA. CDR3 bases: TGTGCCAGCGGCCGAACCCCGACAGGGACAGATACGCAGTATTTT. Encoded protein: CASGRTPTGTDTQYF.

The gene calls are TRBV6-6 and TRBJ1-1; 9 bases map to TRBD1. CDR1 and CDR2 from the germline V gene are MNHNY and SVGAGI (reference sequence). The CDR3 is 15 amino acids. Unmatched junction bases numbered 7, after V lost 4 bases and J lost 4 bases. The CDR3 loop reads CASSSIGQGFTEAFF. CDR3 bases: TGTGCCAGCAGTTCCATTGGACAGGGGTTCACTGAAGCTTTCTTT.

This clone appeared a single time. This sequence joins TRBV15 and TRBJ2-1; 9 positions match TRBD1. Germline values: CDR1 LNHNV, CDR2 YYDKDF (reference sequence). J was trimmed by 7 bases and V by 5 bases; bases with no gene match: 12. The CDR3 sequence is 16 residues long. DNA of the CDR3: TGTGCCACCAGCGATTGGACAGGGGTGGTTGGGAATGAGCAGTTCTTC. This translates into CATSDWTGVVGNEQFF. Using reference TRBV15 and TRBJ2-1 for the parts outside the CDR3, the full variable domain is DAMVIQNPRYQVTQFGKPVTLSCSQTLNHNVMYWYQQKSSQAPKLLFHYYDKDFNNEADTPDNFQSRRPNTSFCFLDIRSPGLGDTAMYLCATSDWTGVVGNEQFFGPGTRLTVL.

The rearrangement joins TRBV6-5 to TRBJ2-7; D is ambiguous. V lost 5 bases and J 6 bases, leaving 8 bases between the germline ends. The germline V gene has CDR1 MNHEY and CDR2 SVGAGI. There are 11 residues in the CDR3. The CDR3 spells CASSTPSEQYF. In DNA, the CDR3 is TGTGCCAGCAGTACGCCGAGCGAGCAGTACTTC.

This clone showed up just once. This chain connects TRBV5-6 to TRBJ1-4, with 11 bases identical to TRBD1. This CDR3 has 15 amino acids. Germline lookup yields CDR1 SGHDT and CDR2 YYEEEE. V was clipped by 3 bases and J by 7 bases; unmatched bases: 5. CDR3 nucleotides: TGTGCCAGCAGCTCGTCCGGGACAGGGGGTGAAAAACTGTTTTTT. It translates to CASSSSGTGGEKLFF.

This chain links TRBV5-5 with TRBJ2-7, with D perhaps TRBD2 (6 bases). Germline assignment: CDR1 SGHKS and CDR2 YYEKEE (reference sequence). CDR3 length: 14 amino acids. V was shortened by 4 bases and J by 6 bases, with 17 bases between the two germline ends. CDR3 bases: TGTGCCAGCAGCCCTTTTGGGGGGTCGGTCGAGCAGTACTTC. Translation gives CASSPFGGSVEQYF.